This TCR beta chain was recorded in a study of cytomegalovirus exposure and HLA in healthy donors. Study conclusions and caveats: Reportedly, HLA-A and HLA-B alleles of most subjects were accurately predicted from TCR beta. Earlier analysis found most TCR beta V segments productive about 87% or about 30% of the time. Three CMV-associated chains were confirmed in vitro to be specific for CMV antigens.

The PCR had 60 Vbeta and 13 Jbeta primers. Clones were read by immunoSEQ multiplex PCR, and TCRdb kept only the in-frame ones, dropping some. The table includes about 120,000 clones, 80% to 85% detected once. The sample holds a few counts of this clone. As yet, its antigen is unknown. V shed 0 bases and J shed 2 bases, with 17 bases lying between them. The CDR3 covers 17 residues. Germline CDR1 SGHRS, CDR2 YFSETQ. Source material: PBMCs. The gene calls are TRBV5-1 and TRBJ1-1; D possibly corresponds to TRBD1 (6 bases). The receptor comes from a woman in her thirties or forties in good health and CMV-seronegative. CDR3 protein: CASSLGAGAIINTEAFF. The CDR3 DNA reads TGCGCCAGCAGCTTGGGCGCGGGGGCGATCATCAACACTGAAGCTTTCTTT. Full variable domain (remainder filled in from reference TRBV5-1 and TRBJ1-1): KAGVTQTPRYLIKTRGQQVTLSCSPISGHRSVSWYQQTPGQGLQFLFEYFSETQRNKGNFPGRFSGRQFSNSRSEMNVSTLELGDSALYLCASSLGAGAIINTEAFFGQGTRLTVV.